This T cell receptor (beta chain) is drawn from a study of lymphopenia after photon versus proton radiotherapy. The ends lost 10 bases at V and 0 bases at J; junction bases unmatched: 5. Germline V gene data show CDR1 as MRHNA and CDR2 as SNTAGT. CDR3 length: 13 residues. Findings and limits, study-wide: Under photons, naive T cells and diversity fell while effector/memory populations rose. Oligoclonal CD8+ Temra expansion after nadir drove photon patients' diversity drop. Survival link was tested only in deceased patients; proton benefit remains a possibility. Larger post-nadir TCR diversity loss correlated inversely with survival in deceased patients.

Points on this clone: Its antigen is still unknown.

The table came from immunoSEQ multiplex PCR; TCRdb's copy has only in-frame clones and leaves some out. The sample has fewer than 3,000 clones; approximately 94% are singletons. This chain connects TRBV6-4 to TRBJ2-7; 8 bases align to TRBD1. The sample in question was peripheral blood, obtained from a patient treated with photon-based radiotherapy. This receptor was taken from a woman aged 65 to 85 with pancreatic cancer. The CDR3 spells CATRDRISYEQYF. The CDR3, as DNA: TGTGCCACTCGGGACAGGATCTCCTACGAGCAGTACTTC.